This entry lists 22 T cell receptor beta chains sequenced from one sample in a study of tumor-infiltrating lymphocytes in primary liver carcinoma. For each extraction, RNA and DNA were obtained together from around 20-30 mg of unsorted bulk tissue. A primer in the constant region served to generate TCR beta cDNA from roughly 520 ng of total RNA. Three rounds of nested multiplex PCR with slightly modified ARM-PCR produced TCR beta libraries. The two initial PCR rounds, about 9 cycles each, used TRBV1-TRBV30 forward and C-beta reverse primers. One entry per CDR3 protein, called by TCRdb with MiXCR from the multiplex PCR reads. The sample gives 70,000 to 95,000 distinct CDR3 sequences, over 60% of which show up once; around a quarter is in the top ten. Source material: liver tumor tissue from sampling region 4. Sample subset: tumor region T4, right-lateral pole. All receptors derive from a man in his forties with primary liver carcinoma and hepatitis B virus infection.

Regarding this clonotype: A junction boundary mismatches the germline segment, possibly from a read error. The V gene is TRBV11-1, the J gene TRBJ2-3; D is uncertain. There are 15 residues in the CDR3. CDR1 and CDR2 (germline): SGHAT, FQDESV (reference sequence). The CDR3 region is CTSIIQPINTDTQYF. In DNA form, the CDR3 reads TGTACCAGCATCATACAGCCAATTAACACAGATACGCAGTATTTT. The variable domain in full, with the rest retrieved from reference TRBV11-1 and TRBJ2-3, is EAEVAQSPRYKITEKSQAVAFWCDPISGHATLYWYRQILGQGPELLVQFQDESVVDDSQLPKDRFSAERLKGVDSTLKIQPAELGDSAMYLCTSIIQPINTDTQYFGPGTRLTVL.

This chain uses TRBV11-2 with TRBJ2-5; D may be TRBD2 (6 bases). V was clipped by 6 bases and J by 3 bases, with 20 bases between them. From germline, CDR1 is SGHAT and CDR2 FQNNGV. CDR3 length: 16 residues. The CDR3 DNA is TGTGCCAGCAGGTCCCGGGACTCGGTACACAAAGAGACCCAGTACTTC. Protein sequence: CASRSRDSVHKETQYF.

For this clonotype: Since a much larger clone is just one base distant, this may be a read error. The V call is TRBV14, the J call TRBJ2-7; D gene ambiguous. The ends were cut back, 5 bases at V and 0 bases at J, with 17 bases in the middle. Germline V gene data show CDR1 as SGHDN and CDR2 as FVKESK. The CDR3 runs to 16 residues. CDR3 in DNA: TGTGCCAGCAGCGGCATTACAACCCGAACCTCCTACGAGCAGTACTTC. Translating gives CASSGITTRTSYEQYF.

Details on this clonotype: The conserved closing phenylalanine or tryptophan is absent in this CDR3, likely reflecting a read error. The rearrangement joins TRBV29-1 to TRBJ2-2; 7 bases align to TRBD2. This CDR3 comprises 13 residues. Losses at the gene ends were 5 bases for V and 7 bases for J; bases not matched to a gene: 7. In germline, CDR1 is SQVTM, CDR2 ANQGSEA. CDR3 coding DNA: TGCAGCGTTTGGCCAGCGGGAAACGGGGAGCTGTTTTTA. This translates into CSVWPAGNGELFL.

This clonotype showed up just once. Compared with germline, one end of the junction differs, possibly owing to a read error. The genes are TRBV11-1 and TRBJ2-5, with D perhaps TRBD2 (5 bases). Looked up from germline, CDR1 is SGHAT and CDR2 is FQDESV (reference sequence). The CDR3 is 19 amino acids. The CDR3 loop is CASSPPPEVRKDFQETRYF. In DNA form, the CDR3 reads TGTGCCAGCAGCCCGCCCCCGGAGGTCAGGAAGGACTTCCAAGAGACCCGATATTTC.

A word on this clonotype: One end of the junction varies from germline; a read error may be responsible. The V gene is TRBV11-2, the J gene TRBJ2-3; no firm D call. This CDR3 has 14 amino acids. Germline V gives CDR1 SGHAT, CDR2 FQNNGV. The CDR3, as DNA: TGTGCCAGCAGCTTTGGGCTCCCTCAAGATACGCGGTATTTT. As protein: CASSFGLPQDTRYF.

This clonotype has a count of ten or more. This chain links TRBV4-1 with TRBJ1-1; no clear D gene. The CDR3 sequence is 12 residues long. With 4 bases removed from V and 5 bases from J, the gap between germline ends came to 8 bases. Per germline, CDR1 MGHRA and CDR2 YSYEKL. CDR3 coding DNA: TGCGCCAGCAGCCGACCTGGAACTGAAGCTTTCTTT. Amino acids: CASSRPGTEAFF.

The chain carries TRBV5-4 and TRBJ2-7; D remains unclear. V was trimmed by 0 bases and J by 10 bases, leaving 17 bases between them. The germline gives CDR1 SGHNT, CDR2 YYREEE (reference sequence). The CDR3 runs to 14 residues. DNA of the CDR3: TGTGCCAGCAGCTTGGTAGCTAGTCTCCGCGATCAGTACTTC. This codes for CASSLVASLRDQYF.

In the case of this clonotype: A much larger clone lies one base from this, so it may be a read error. As the CDR3 is not closed by the conserved phenylalanine or tryptophan, this likely results from a read error. V usage is TRBV28 and J usage is TRBJ2-1; D is ambiguous. V lost 5 bases to trimming and J lost 5 bases, with 16 bases between them. Per germline, CDR1 MDHEN and CDR2 SYDVKM. The CDR3 totals 15 residues. This chain's CDR3 is CASSPQVFPHNEQFL. In DNA form, the CDR3 reads TGTGCCAGCAGTCCACAAGTCTTTCCCCACAATGAGCAGTTCCTC.

At least ten counts were recorded for this clonotype. V and J are TRBV5-1 and TRBJ2-7, with D perhaps TRBD1 or TRBD2 (6 bases each). Germline CDR1 and CDR2: SGHRS and YFSETQ. The ends were cut back, 1 base at V and 5 bases at J, with 13 bases in the middle. The CDR3 has 14 amino acids. CDR3 sequence: CASSLLRGLDEQYF. The CDR3 DNA reads as TGCGCCAGCAGCTTGCTCCGGGGGCTCGACGAGCAGTACTTC.

Remarks on this clonotype: Given the absence of the conserved phenylalanine or tryptophan at the CDR3 end, a read error is likely. The chain recombines TRBV11-2 with TRBJ2-3, with 8 bases that match TRBD2. CDR1 and CDR2 (germline): SGHAT, FQNNGV. This CDR3 comprises 15 residues. With 5 bases clipped from V and 6 bases from J, the junction kept 10 bases outside the gene matches. The CDR3 sequence is CASSPGTSPGDTQYL. Written as DNA, the CDR3 is TGTGCCAGCAGCCCCGGGACTAGTCCTGGGGATACGCAGTATCTT.

As concerns this clonotype: The junction departs from germline at one end; a sequencing error may be responsible. The V call is TRBV11-1, the J call TRBJ1-5; D remains unclear. Germline CDR1 SGHAT, CDR2 FQDESV (reference sequence). This CDR3 is 13 amino acids long. CDR3 in amino acids: CANSSGPDRPQHF. The CDR3, as DNA: TGTGCCAACAGCTCCGGGCCAGATCGACCCCAGCATTTT.

Regarding this clonotype: This CDR3 is missing its conserved last phenylalanine or tryptophan, likely due to a read error. The chain links TRBV29-1 to TRBJ2-1; D is unresolved. CDR1 is SQVTM, CDR2 ANQGSEA, per germline. The CDR3 length is 12 residues. V lost 4 bases to trimming and J lost 6 bases, with 10 bases between them. The CDR3 nucleotides read TGCAGCGTTGGAGTACAATTCAATGAGCAGTTCATC. This translates into CSVGVQFNEQFI.

This clonotype was detected only once. An end of the junction differs from the germline gene, which may be a read error. The CDR3 spells CASSPTTNGTGTQYF. DNA for the CDR3: TGTGCCAGCAGTCCCACGACTAACGGCACAGGTACGCAGTATTTT. The V and J genes are TRBV12-3 or TRBV12-4 and TRBJ2-3; D is perhaps TRBD1 or TRBD2 (5 bases each). CDR3 size: 15 residues.

In DNA form, the CDR3 reads TGCAGTGTAGGTGGGCTGGGCACTGAAGCTTTCTTT. Amino acid sequence: CSVGGLGTEAFF. The genes are TRBV20-1 and TRBJ1-1; the D is unclear. This CDR3 comprises 12 residues. Deletions cut 7 bases from V and 4 bases from J, with 13 bases between. In germline, CDR1 is DFQATT, CDR2 SNEGSKA (reference sequence).

Regarding this clonotype: An end of the junction differs from the germline gene, which may be a read error. The V and J genes are TRBV4-1 and TRBJ2-6; either TRBD1 or TRBD2 may fit D (5 bases each). Germline V lookup: CDR1 MGHRA, CDR2 YSYEKL. CDR3 size: 19 residues. The CDR3 region has the DNA TGCGCCAGCAGCCAAAGGTGTTCAGCGAACACGGTCGGGGCCAACGTCCAGACTTTC. Amino acids: CASSQRCSANTVGANVQTF.

The sample holds a few counts of this clonotype. A read error may explain this, as a much larger clone is one base away. The CDR3 DNA follows: TGTGCCAGCAGCCCGCTGGAGGGGCGAGGCGAAAAACTGCTTTTT. Its translation is CASSPLEGRGEKLLF. The genes are TRBV7-8 and TRBJ1-4, with D tentatively TRBD1 (5 bases). This CDR3 has 15 amino acids. Germline V gene sequence: CDR1 SGHVS, CDR2 FQNEAQ. The full variable domain, its missing parts supplied by reference TRBV7-8 and TRBJ1-4, is GAGVSQSPRYKVAKRGQDVALRCDPISGHVSLFWYQQALGQGPEFLTYFQNEAQLDKSGLPSDRFFAERPEGSVSTLKIQRTQQEDSAVYLCASSPLEGRGEKLLFGSGTQLSVL.

This clonotype was picked up many times. The chain joins TRBV28 to TRBJ1-2, with D maybe TRBD1 (6 bases). Germline lookup yields CDR1 MDHEN and CDR2 SYDVKM. The CDR3 runs 14 residues. Trimming removed 5 bases at V and 4 bases at J, with 14 bases between. The CDR3 is CASSTGYWVYGYTF. The CDR3 DNA reads TGTGCCAGCAGTACAGGGTATTGGGTCTATGGCTACACCTTC.

The chain uses TRBV7-9 and TRBJ2-5; possible D gene TRBD1, 6 bases. The CDR3 has 13 amino acids. CDR1 and CDR2 from the germline V gene are SEHNR and FQNEAQ (reference sequence). Trimming pared 7 bases from V and 3 bases from J, leaving 12 bases between. The CDR3 DNA follows: TGTGCCAGCAAAGGGGGTGTAGAAGAGACCCAGTACTTC. It codes for CASKGGVEETQYF.

This sequence joins TRBV10-3 and TRBJ2-3; D is perhaps TRBD2 (7 bases). This CDR3 has 18 amino acids. Germline assignment: CDR1 ENHRY and CDR2 SYGVKD. V was cut by 8 bases and J by 7 bases, with 31 bases left in between. The CDR3, as DNA: TGTGCCATCTCAAGAAGGATTCTGGCGGGAGAGGGGACAAATACGCAGTATTTT. This sequence encodes CAISRRILAGEGTNTQYF.

Of note for this clonotype: At one end, the junction sequence differs from germline, possibly due to a read error. The V call is TRBV6-4, the J call TRBJ2-5, with D perhaps assigned TRBD1 or TRBD2 (7 bases each). The germline V gene has CDR1 MRHNA and CDR2 SNTAGT. The CDR3 runs to 17 residues. CDR3 in DNA: TGTGCCAGCAGTGACTCGATACGGCAGGGGGGGGAAGAGACTCAGTACTTC. It translates to CASSDSIRQGGEETQYF.

The chain joins TRBV29-1 to TRBJ1-2; 8 bases line up with TRBD1. The CDR3 totals 13 residues. Per the germline V gene, CDR1 is SQVTM and CDR2 is ANQGSEA. The CDR3 bases are TGCTGCGATAACTTTCAGGGGGCTTATGGCTACACCTTC. It translates to CCDNFQGAYGYTF.